The 10 T cell receptor beta chains below all came from one sample that was sequenced in a study of beta chain features in type 1 diabetes. The investigators reverse transcribed all of the isolated RNA, so they sequenced expressed TCRB transcripts. The table came from immunoSEQ multiplex PCR; TCRdb's copy has only in-frame clones and leaves some out. Of 600,000 to 650,000 clones listed, around 15% are singletons. The sequencing input was naive CD4+ T cells from blood. Receptors originate from a man aged 18 to 29 in good health.

V usage is TRBV7-8 and J usage is TRBJ1-5; 8 bases are a match to TRBD1. CDR1 and CDR2 (germline): SGHVS, FQNEAQ. V lost 0 bases, J lost 5 bases, and 6 bases stayed unmatched. The CDR3 spans 16 residues. The CDR3 loop reads CASSLAQGAIDQPQHF. The CDR3 DNA reads TGTGCCAGCAGCTTAGCGCAGGGGGCAATCGATCAGCCCCAGCATTTT.

This clone was picked up many times. The gene calls are TRBV7-2 and TRBJ1-2, with D unresolved. V lost 2 bases to trimming and J lost 3 bases, with 13 bases between them. Germline V gene sequence: CDR1 SGHTA, CDR2 FQGNSA. The CDR3 sequence is 15 residues long. CDR3 loop: CASSLRSDSDYGYTF. In DNA, the CDR3 is TGTGCCAGCAGCTTAAGGTCTGATTCGGACTATGGCTACACCTTC.

This clone was counted a few times. The chain joins TRBV18 to TRBJ2-1, with D perhaps matching TRBD1 (6 bases). The germline CDR1 and CDR2 sequences are KGHSH and LQKENI. This CDR3 comprises 14 residues. Deletions cut 6 bases from V and 0 bases from J, with 9 bases between. This CDR3 is CASSTGRSYNEQFF. The DNA of the CDR3 is TGTGCCAGCTCTACAGGGCGCTCCTACAATGAGCAGTTCTTC.

There are a few counts of this clone. The chain recombines TRBV7-2 with TRBJ2-5, with 9 bases matching TRBD2. Germline-derived CDR1 and CDR2 are SGHTA and FQGNSA. Germline trimming cut 0 bases from V and 2 bases from J; bases unmatched to any gene: 7. This CDR3 is built from 17 residues. The CDR3 reads CASSLAPSGGIQETQYF. The CDR3, as DNA: TGTGCCAGCAGCTTAGCGCCCAGCGGGGGGATACAAGAGACCCAGTACTTC.

This clone was counted a few times. The rearrangement links TRBV6-5 to TRBJ1-1; weak D call: TRBD1 (6 bases). The CDR3 loop spans 14 amino acids. The V gene's germline CDR1 is MNHEY and CDR2 SVGAGI. Trimming left V 4 bases short and J 5 bases short, with 14 bases between. The CDR3 loop reads CASSLWGAGTEAFF. The CDR3 bases are TGTGCCAGCAGTTTATGGGGGGCGGGAACTGAAGCTTTCTTT.

The chain couples TRBV11-2 to TRBJ2-4; 13 positions agree with TRBD2. V lost 5 bases, J lost 7 bases, and 14 bases stayed unmatched. CDR3 length: 18 residues. The V gene's germline CDR1 is SGHAT and CDR2 FQNNGV. This CDR3 is CASSPSGRTSGSRNIQYF. The DNA for the CDR3 is TGTGCCAGCAGCCCCAGTGGCAGGACTAGCGGGAGTAGGAACATTCAGTACTTC.

The chain joins TRBV9 to TRBJ2-7; D gene ambiguous. The germline V and J ends were trimmed by 4 bases and 2 bases, with 13 bases remaining between them. Per the germline V gene, CDR1 is SGDLS and CDR2 is YYNGEE. The CDR3 has 14 residues. The CDR3: CASSPHVATYEQYF. The DNA of the CDR3 is TGTGCCAGCAGCCCCCACGTGGCAACCTACGAGCAGTACTTC.

This clone has a handful of counts. The chain is built from TRBV4-1 and TRBJ2-3; D is unclear. The CDR3 runs to 12 residues. CDR1 and CDR2 (germline): MGHRA, YSYEKL. V dropped 2 bases and J dropped 7 bases, with 7 bases sitting between them. CDR3 DNA sequence: TGCGCCAGCAGCCAATTGGGGTATACGCAGTATTTT. It is translated as CASSQLGYTQYF.

The V call is TRBV4-1, the J call TRBJ1-2; D gene uncertain. The germline V gene encodes CDR1 MGHRA and CDR2 YSYEKL. This CDR3 region has 15 residues. The ends were cut back, 1 base at V and 2 bases at J, with 11 bases in the middle. Here the CDR3 DNA reads TGCGCCAGCAGCCAAGTGTTGCAGTTAAACTATGGCTACACCTTC. The encoded protein is CASSQVLQLNYGYTF.

The chain joins TRBV28 to TRBJ2-3; 9 bases are shared with TRBD2. The ends lost 7 bases at V and 4 bases at J; junction bases unmatched: 9. This CDR3 contains 15 residues. Germline V gives CDR1 MDHEN, CDR2 SYDVKM. In nucleotides, the CDR3 is TGTGCCAGCATCCTTAGCGGGAGTCCCCCAGATACGCAGTATTTT. Its protein is CASILSGSPPDTQYF.